Listed below are T cell receptor beta chains from one sample, sequenced in a study of cytomegalovirus exposure and HLA in healthy donors. Assay used: immunoSEQ multiplex PCR; TCRdb lists only in-frame clones, some missing. The sample includes approximately 97,000 clones, about four fifths seen only once; the top ten take roughly 4%. The source material was PBMCs. Receptors were obtained from a woman between 65 and 79 years old in good health and CMV-seropositive. The CDR3 runs from the conserved cysteine through the conserved F or W. The D gene is left open where the match is weak. The listing skips clone size in some rows; elsewhere it reads once, few, many or a size class.

v_gene: TRBV4-1; abundance: once; d_gene: .; j_gene: TRBJ1-5; CDR3nt: TGCGCCAGCAGCCCAGGACTGTATAGCAATCAGCCCCAGCATTTT; CDR3aa: CASSPGLYSNQPQHF
v_gene: TRBV30; abundance: .; d_gene: TRBD2; j_gene: TRBJ2-5; CDR3nt: TGTGCCTGGAGCGAAGCCGGGACTACGTACCAAGAGACCCAGTACTTC; CDR3aa: CAWSEAGTTYQETQYF
v_gene: TRBV19; abundance: .; d_gene: .; j_gene: TRBJ1-1; CDR3nt: TGTGCCAGCTCCCGACCAGACAGCAACACTGAAGCTTTCTTT; CDR3aa: CASSRPDSNTEAFF
v_gene: TRBV27; abundance: .; d_gene: TRBD2; j_gene: TRBJ2-5; CDR3nt: TGTGCCAGCAGTTCACTAGCGGGAGAAAAAGAGACCCAGTACTTC; CDR3aa: CASSSLAGEKETQYF
v_gene: TRBV7-9; abundance: .; d_gene: TRBD1; j_gene: TRBJ2-1; CDR3nt: TGTTCCAGCAGCTCCAAGGGGTTGGGACAGGGGGTCCATGAGCAGTTCTTC; CDR3aa: CSSSSKGLGQGVHEQFF
v_gene: TRBV21-1; abundance: .; d_gene: .; j_gene: TRBJ2-5; CDR3nt: TGTGCCAGCAGCAAAAGGGCTAGGGGGGGGACCCAGTACTTC; CDR3aa: CASSKRARGGTQYF
v_gene: TRBV28; abundance: .; d_gene: .; j_gene: TRBJ2-5; CDR3nt: TGTGCCAGCAGACTGACAGCGCAAGAGACCCAGTACTTC; CDR3aa: CASRLTAQETQYF
v_gene: TRBV6-1; abundance: once; d_gene: TRBD1; j_gene: TRBJ2-7; CDR3nt: TGTGCCAGCAGTGCACAGGGGTTTGCGAGCGAGCAGTACTTC; CDR3aa: CASSAQGFASEQYF
v_gene: TRBV9; abundance: .; d_gene: TRBD2; j_gene: TRBJ2-5; CDR3nt: TGTGCCAGCAGCGTAGGCGGCGGGAGGGCCGGGGAGACCCAGTACTTC; CDR3aa: CASSVGGGRAGETQYF
v_gene: TRBV6-1; abundance: few; d_gene: TRBD1; j_gene: TRBJ1-3; CDR3nt: TGTGCCAGCAGTGTAGCAGGGGGCTCAGGAAACACCATATATTTT; CDR3aa: CASSVAGGSGNTIYF
v_gene: TRBV11-2; abundance: .; d_gene: TRBD1; j_gene: TRBJ2-3; CDR3nt: TGTGCCAGCAGCTTACGTCCCCAGGGGGCAGGCCGGCGAGATACGCAGTATTTT; CDR3aa: CASSLRPQGAGRRDTQYF
v_gene: TRBV28; abundance: .; d_gene: .; j_gene: TRBJ1-5; CDR3nt: TGTGCCAGCAGCCGGAACAGGGCGGGTCTGAATCAGCCCCAGCATTTT; CDR3aa: CASSRNRAGLNQPQHF
v_gene: TRBV18; abundance: .; d_gene: .; j_gene: TRBJ2-2; CDR3nt: TGTGCCAGCTCACCACAAGGCGGGCGGACCGGGGAGCTGTTTTTT; CDR3aa: CASSPQGGRTGELFF
v_gene: TRBV5-1; abundance: .; d_gene: .; j_gene: TRBJ2-3; CDR3nt: TGCGCCAGCAGCTCTATGCCCCAAGATACGCAGTATTTT; CDR3aa: CASSSMPQDTQYF
v_gene: TRBV13; abundance: many; d_gene: .; j_gene: TRBJ2-5; CDR3nt: TGTGCCAGCAGCTTAGAAGCGGTCGGCAGTAAAGAGACCCAGTACTTC; CDR3aa: CASSLEAVGSKETQYF
v_gene: TRBV7-9; abundance: .; d_gene: .; j_gene: TRBJ2-5; CDR3nt: TGTGCCAGCAGCTTAAGCAGCCCTGGGGGAGGGGGAAACCAAGAGACCCAGTACTTC; CDR3aa: CASSLSSPGGGGNQETQYF
v_gene: TRBV28; abundance: .; d_gene: TRBD2; j_gene: TRBJ2-7; CDR3nt: TGTGCCAGCAGTCTGGCGGGGCTAGCGGGGACCTACGAGCAGTACTTC; CDR3aa: CASSLAGLAGTYEQYF
v_gene: TRBV5-4; abundance: .; d_gene: TRBD1; j_gene: TRBJ1-4; CDR3nt: TGTGCCAGCAGCTTACAGGGGGGCGGGGAAAAACTGTTTTTT; CDR3aa: CASSLQGGGEKLFF
v_gene: TRBV4-3; abundance: .; d_gene: .; j_gene: TRBJ2-7; CDR3nt: TGCGCCAGCAGCCAAAACACAGGGACCGAGCAGTACTTC; CDR3aa: CASSQNTGTEQYF
v_gene: TRBV29-1; abundance: .; d_gene: .; j_gene: TRBJ1-1; CDR3nt: TGCAGCGTTACCCCGGAGGTCACGAACACTGAAGCTTTCTTT; CDR3aa: CSVTPEVTNTEAFF
v_gene: TRBV11-2; abundance: .; d_gene: .; j_gene: TRBJ2-7; CDR3nt: TGTGCCAGCAGCCAATCCTACGAGCAGTACTTC; CDR3aa: CASSQSYEQYF
v_gene: TRBV5-1; abundance: .; d_gene: .; j_gene: TRBJ1-1; CDR3nt: TGCGCCAGCAGCTTGGAGTCGGTGAACACTGAAGCTTTCTTT; CDR3aa: CASSLESVNTEAFF
v_gene: TRBV19; abundance: .; d_gene: TRBD2; j_gene: TRBJ2-1; CDR3nt: TGTGCCAGTAGTATCGAAGCGGGAGAGGCCTACAATGAGCAGTTCTTC; CDR3aa: CASSIEAGEAYNEQFF
v_gene: TRBV2; abundance: few; d_gene: TRBD1; j_gene: TRBJ2-1; CDR3nt: TGTGCCAGCAGAAGAACCGGGACAGGGGCCTACAATGAGCAGTTCTTC; CDR3aa: CASRRTGTGAYNEQFF
v_gene: TRBV9; abundance: .; d_gene: TRBD2; j_gene: TRBJ2-5; CDR3nt: TGTGCCAGCAGCGGTAGCGGGAGGGTAGGAGGAGAGACCCAGTACTTC; CDR3aa: CASSGSGRVGGETQYF
v_gene: TRBV19; abundance: few; d_gene: TRBD2; j_gene: TRBJ2-1; CDR3nt: TGTGCCAGTATCGGGGGACTAGGTGCTGAGCAGTTCTTC; CDR3aa: CASIGGLGAEQFF
v_gene: TRBV5-4; abundance: .; d_gene: TRBD1; j_gene: TRBJ2-5; CDR3nt: TGTGCCACGGGACAGGGCAGAGAGACCCAGTACTTC; CDR3aa: CATGQGRETQYF
v_gene: TRBV6-1; abundance: .; d_gene: .; j_gene: TRBJ1-3; CDR3nt: TGTGCCAGCAGTGACACAGGGTCTGGAAACACCATATATTTT; CDR3aa: CASSDTGSGNTIYF
v_gene: TRBV29-1; abundance: .; d_gene: .; j_gene: TRBJ2-3; CDR3nt: TGCAGCGGCCGAGCGTCAGCATCAGATACGCAGTATTTT; CDR3aa: CSGRASASDTQYF
v_gene: TRBV27; abundance: .; d_gene: TRBD2; j_gene: TRBJ2-7; CDR3nt: TGTGCCAGCAGTTCCACTAGCGTCGAGCAGTACTTC; CDR3aa: CASSSTSVEQYF
v_gene: TRBV27; abundance: .; d_gene: .; j_gene: TRBJ2-7; CDR3nt: TGTGCCAGCAGTCTAACTCCTACCTACGAGCAGTACTTC; CDR3aa: CASSLTPTYEQYF
v_gene: TRBV27; abundance: .; d_gene: TRBD2; j_gene: TRBJ2-3; CDR3nt: TGTGCCAGCAGTACACCGGGACTAGCGGGAGTAGATACGCAGTATTTT; CDR3aa: CASSTPGLAGVDTQYF
v_gene: TRBV19; abundance: .; d_gene: TRBD1; j_gene: TRBJ1-6; CDR3nt: TGTGCCAGTAGTCCCCGTTCCGGACAGGACTCCAGCTCCTATAATTCACCCCTCCACTTT; CDR3aa: CASSPRSGQDSSSYNSPLHF
v_gene: TRBV5-5; abundance: medium-sized; d_gene: .; j_gene: TRBJ1-2; CDR3nt: TGTGCCAGCAGCTTGGATCCAGGGCCGCCTATCTATGGCTACACCTTC; CDR3aa: CASSLDPGPPIYGYTF
v_gene: TRBV11-1; abundance: .; d_gene: .; j_gene: TRBJ2-7; CDR3nt: TGTGCCAGCAGCTTAGCTGCCCTATCCTACGAGCAGTACTTC; CDR3aa: CASSLAALSYEQYF
v_gene: TRBV7-9; abundance: .; d_gene: .; j_gene: TRBJ2-1; CDR3nt: TGTGCCAGCAGCTTAGTTGGGGGGGGCCGGAGGAATGAGCAGTTCTTC; CDR3aa: CASSLVGGGRRNEQFF
v_gene: TRBV10-3; abundance: .; d_gene: TRBD2; j_gene: TRBJ2-1; CDR3nt: TGTGCCATCAGTTCTCCGGGACTAGCGGGAGGAGGGGATGAGCAGTTCTTC; CDR3aa: CAISSPGLAGGGDEQFF
v_gene: TRBV11-3; abundance: few; d_gene: TRBD1; j_gene: TRBJ2-2; CDR3nt: TGTGCCAGCAGCTTAGTAAAGGGGGCAAACACCGGGGAGCTGTTTTTT; CDR3aa: CASSLVKGANTGELFF
v_gene: TRBV6-5; abundance: .; d_gene: .; j_gene: TRBJ2-1; CDR3nt: TGTGCCAGCAGTCCCGTGGTAGCTTCCTACAATGAGCAGTTCTTC; CDR3aa: CASSPVVASYNEQFF
v_gene: TRBV10-3; abundance: .; d_gene: .; j_gene: TRBJ1-1; CDR3nt: TGTGCCATCAGCCCCGAGGTAGGTGAAGCTTTCTTT; CDR3aa: CAISPEVGEAFF
v_gene: TRBV30; abundance: .; d_gene: .; j_gene: TRBJ2-3; CDR3nt: TGTGCCTGGAGTTGGGCGTGGGGGCGTAACACAGATACGCAGTATTTT; CDR3aa: CAWSWAWGRNTDTQYF
v_gene: TRBV7-9; abundance: .; d_gene: .; j_gene: TRBJ2-5; CDR3nt: TGTGCCACCCGGACTTCCCAAGAGACCCAGTACTTC; CDR3aa: CATRTSQETQYF
v_gene: TRBV5-6; abundance: .; d_gene: .; j_gene: TRBJ1-1; CDR3nt: TGTGCCAGCAGCTTGGCCCCTGGAGGGGATGTCGCTGAAGCTTTCTTT; CDR3aa: CASSLAPGGDVAEAFF
v_gene: TRBV4-3; abundance: large; d_gene: .; j_gene: TRBJ2-7; CDR3nt: TGCGCCAGCAGCCAGGTTACAGGATCCTCCTACGAGCAGTACTTC; CDR3aa: CASSQVTGSSYEQYF